This is a list of T cell receptor beta chains from one sample in a study of blood T cell repertoires in COVID-19. TCRdb's copy holds only in-frame clones and misses some; the assay was immunoSEQ multiplex PCR. The sample has about 380,000 clones, roughly 86% seen once. The sequenced material came from PBMCs or T cells enriched from blood (not recorded which). These TCRs come from a man aged 25-45 years who had recovered from COVID-19. Each CDR3 is given with its conserved first and last residue. Each record gives: D gene, V gene, clone size, J gene, CDR3 DNA, CDR3 protein. D genes are given only for firm matches. Size is stated for part of the rows, as once, few or many counts, or as a class when the clone is expanded.

>NA|TRBV29-1|NA|TRBJ1-2
TGCAGCGTCGTGGGGAGTAGGGGCTACACCTTC
CSVVGSRGYTF
>NA|TRBV7-2|NA|TRBJ1-2
TGTGCCAGCAGTCACGACGGGAACTATGGCTACACCTTC
CASSHDGNYGYTF
>NA|TRBV5-6|NA|TRBJ1-1
TGTGCCAGCAGCTTGTCTTCGGGAGACACTGAAGCTTTCTTT
CASSLSSGDTEAFF
>TRBD1|TRBV6-5|NA|TRBJ2-7
TGTGCCAGCAGTACCCCTGGGACAGGTTTAGTTTTCTTC
CASSTPGTGLVFF
>NA|TRBV7-2|NA|TRBJ1-3
TGTGCCAGCAGCTTAACAGGGTCTGGAAACACCATATATTTT
CASSLTGSGNTIYF
>NA|TRBV5-1|NA|TRBJ2-3
TGCGCCAGCAGCCCAGCGGGCTTCACAGATACGCAGTATTTT
CASSPAGFTDTQYF
>TRBD1|TRBV6-2/TRBV6-3|NA|TRBJ1-1
TGTGCCAGCAGTTCCGGGACAGGGGGGTCAACTGAAGCTTTCTTT
CASSSGTGGSTEAFF
>TRBD1|TRBV10-3|NA|TRBJ2-5
TGTGCCATCAGTGAGGCAGGGGGAAGGGGAGAGACCCAGTACTTC
CAISEAGGRGETQYF
>TRBD1|TRBV13|NA|TRBJ1-1
TGTGCCAGCAGCTATCTGGACAGGGGACTAACTGAAGCTTTCTTT
CASSYLDRGLTEAFF
>TRBD2|TRBV7-9|NA|TRBJ2-1
TGTGCCAGCAGCCGCCCCCGGGGGCGGGGGGGCCTATTGGTCAATGAGCAGTTCTTC
CASSRPRGRGGLLVNEQFF
>NA|TRBV5-1|NA|TRBJ2-3
TGCGCCAGCAGCTCTTCCACTAGCACAGATACGCAGTATTTT
CASSSSTSTDTQYF
>NA|TRBV9|NA|TRBJ2-3
TGTGCCAGCAGCCAGAGGAGTCTGTTACTAGGCACAGATACGCAGTATTTT
CASSQRSLLLGTDTQYF
>TRBD1|TRBV14|NA|TRBJ1-1
TGTGCCAGCAGCCTGACAGGGGGGAACACTGAAGCTTTCTTT
CASSLTGGNTEAFF
>NA|TRBV7-9|NA|TRBJ2-5
TGTGCCAGCAGCGGCGGCGGGAATCAGGAGACCCAGTACTTC
CASSGGGNQETQYF
>NA|TRBV25-1|NA|TRBJ2-2
TGTGCCAGCAGTGACGGGGGTCCCTACTACGGGGAGCTGTTTTTT
CASSDGGPYYGELFF
>NA|TRBV4-1|NA|TRBJ2-5
TGCGCCAGCAGCCAAGTTGGCTTAGCCTCGGAGACCCAGTACTTC
CASSQVGLASETQYF
>TRBD1|TRBV18|NA|TRBJ1-2
TGTGCCAGCTCCGCGGGACAGGGCCTCGATGGCTACACCTTC
CASSAGQGLDGYTF
>NA|TRBV7-8|once|TRBJ2-1
TGTGCCAGCAGCCCCGACCGGGTTGAGCAGTTCTTC
CASSPDRVEQFF
>TRBD1|TRBV7-8|NA|TRBJ2-7
TGTGCCAGCAGCACGGGACAGGGCTACGAGCAGTACTTC
CASSTGQGYEQYF